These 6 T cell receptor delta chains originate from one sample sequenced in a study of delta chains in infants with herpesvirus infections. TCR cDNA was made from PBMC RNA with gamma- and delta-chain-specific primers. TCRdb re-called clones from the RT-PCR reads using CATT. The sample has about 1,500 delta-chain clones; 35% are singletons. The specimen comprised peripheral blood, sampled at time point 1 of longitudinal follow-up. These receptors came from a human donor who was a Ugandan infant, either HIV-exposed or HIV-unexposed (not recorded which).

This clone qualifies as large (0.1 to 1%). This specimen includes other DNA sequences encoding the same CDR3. This chain's CDR3 is CAVHPKVFTVYYTDKLIF. The CDR3 DNA follows: TGTGCCGTGCACCCCAAGGTATTCACTGTCTACTACACCGATAAACTCATCTTT. This chain links TRAV23/DV6 with TRDJ1, with D unresolved. Germline V gene sequence: CDR1 NTAFDY, CDR2 IRPDVSE (reference sequence). This CDR3 is 18 amino acids long. The full variable domain, completed using reference TRAV23/DV6 and TRDJ1, is QQQVKQSPQSLIVQKGGISIINCAYENTAFDYFPWYQQFPGKGPALLIAIRPDVSEKKEGRFTISFNKSAKQFSLHIMDSQPGDSATYFCAVHPKVFTVYYTDKLIFGKGTRVTVEP.

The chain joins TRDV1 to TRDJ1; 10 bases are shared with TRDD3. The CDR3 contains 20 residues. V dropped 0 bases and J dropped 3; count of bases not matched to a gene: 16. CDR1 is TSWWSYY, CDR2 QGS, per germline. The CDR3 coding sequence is TGTGCTCTTGGGGAACTAGCACCTAACAGTACTGGGGGATGTCCCGATAAACTCATCTTT. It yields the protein CALGELAPNSTGGCPDKLIF.

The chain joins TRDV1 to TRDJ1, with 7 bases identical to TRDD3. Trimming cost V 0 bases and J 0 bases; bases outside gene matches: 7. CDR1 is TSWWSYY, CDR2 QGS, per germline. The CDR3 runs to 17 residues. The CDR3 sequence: CALGELPGGLYTDKLIF. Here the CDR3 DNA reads TGTGCTCTTGGGGAACTTCCTGGGGGTTTGTACACCGATAAACTCATCTTT.

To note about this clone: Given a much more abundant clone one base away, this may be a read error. The CDR3, as DNA: TGTGCCTGTGTCGTACTGGGGGATAGCTCCTGGGACACCCGACAGATGTTTTTC. Translated: CACVVLGDSSWDTRQMFF. This sequence joins TRDV2 and TRDJ3, with TRDD3 matching over 11 bases. Germline lookup yields CDR1 GEAIGNYY and CDR2 EKD. The CDR3 has 18 amino acids. V was clipped by 5 bases and J by 0 bases; unmatched bases: 5.

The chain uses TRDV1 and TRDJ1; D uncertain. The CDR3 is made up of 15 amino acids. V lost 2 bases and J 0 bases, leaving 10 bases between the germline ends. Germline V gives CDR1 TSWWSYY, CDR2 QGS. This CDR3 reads CALGEADQYTDKLIF. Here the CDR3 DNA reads TGTGCTCTTGGGGAAGCGGATCAGTACACCGATAAACTCATCTTT.

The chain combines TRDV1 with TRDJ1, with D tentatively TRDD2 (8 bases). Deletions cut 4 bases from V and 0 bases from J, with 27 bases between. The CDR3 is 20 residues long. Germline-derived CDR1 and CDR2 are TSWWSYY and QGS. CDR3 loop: CALGGDFLHRIRPYTDKLIF. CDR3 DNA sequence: TGTGCTCTTGGGGGTGACTTCCTACATCGGATACGCCCTTACACCGATAAACTCATCTTT.